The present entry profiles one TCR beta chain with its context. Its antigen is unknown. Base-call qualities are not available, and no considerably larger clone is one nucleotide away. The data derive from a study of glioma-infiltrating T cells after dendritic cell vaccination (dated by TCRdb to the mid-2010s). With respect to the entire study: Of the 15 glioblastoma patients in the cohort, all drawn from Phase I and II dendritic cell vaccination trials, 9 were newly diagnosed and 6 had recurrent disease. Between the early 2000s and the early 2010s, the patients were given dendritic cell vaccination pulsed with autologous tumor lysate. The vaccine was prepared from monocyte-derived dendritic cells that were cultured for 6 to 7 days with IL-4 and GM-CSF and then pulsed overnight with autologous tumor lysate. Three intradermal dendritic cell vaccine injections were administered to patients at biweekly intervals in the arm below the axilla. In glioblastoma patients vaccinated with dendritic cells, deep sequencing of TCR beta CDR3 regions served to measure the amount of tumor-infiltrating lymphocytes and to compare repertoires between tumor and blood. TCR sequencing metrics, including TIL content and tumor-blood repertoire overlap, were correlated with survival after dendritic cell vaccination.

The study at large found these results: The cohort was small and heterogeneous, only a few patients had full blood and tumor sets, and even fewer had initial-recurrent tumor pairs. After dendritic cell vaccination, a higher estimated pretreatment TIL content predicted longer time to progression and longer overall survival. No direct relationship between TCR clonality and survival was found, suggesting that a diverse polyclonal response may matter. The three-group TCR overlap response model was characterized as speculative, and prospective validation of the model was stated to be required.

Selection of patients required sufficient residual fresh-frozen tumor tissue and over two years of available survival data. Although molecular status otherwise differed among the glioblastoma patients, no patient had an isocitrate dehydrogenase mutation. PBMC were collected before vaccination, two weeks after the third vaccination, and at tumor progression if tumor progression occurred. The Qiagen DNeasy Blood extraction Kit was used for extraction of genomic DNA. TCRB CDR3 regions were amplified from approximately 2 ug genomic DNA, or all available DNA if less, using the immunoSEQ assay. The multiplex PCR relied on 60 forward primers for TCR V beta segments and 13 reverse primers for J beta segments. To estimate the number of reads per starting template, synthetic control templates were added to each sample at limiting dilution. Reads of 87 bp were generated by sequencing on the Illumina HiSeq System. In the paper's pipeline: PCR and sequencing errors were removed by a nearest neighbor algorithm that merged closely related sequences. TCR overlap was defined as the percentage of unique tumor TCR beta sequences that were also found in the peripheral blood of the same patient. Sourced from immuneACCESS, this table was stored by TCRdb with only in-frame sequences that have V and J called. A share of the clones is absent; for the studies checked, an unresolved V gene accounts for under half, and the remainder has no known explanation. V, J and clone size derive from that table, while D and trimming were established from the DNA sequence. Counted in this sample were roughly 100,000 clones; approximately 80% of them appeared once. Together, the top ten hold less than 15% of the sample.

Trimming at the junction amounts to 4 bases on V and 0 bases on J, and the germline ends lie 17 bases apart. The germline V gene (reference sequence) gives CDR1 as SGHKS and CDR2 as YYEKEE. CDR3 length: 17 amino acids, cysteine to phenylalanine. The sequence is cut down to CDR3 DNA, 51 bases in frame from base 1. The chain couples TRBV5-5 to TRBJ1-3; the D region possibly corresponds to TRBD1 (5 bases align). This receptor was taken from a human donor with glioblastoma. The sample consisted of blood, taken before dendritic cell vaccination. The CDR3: CASSATGPKSSGNTIYF. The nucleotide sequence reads TGTGCCAGCAGCGCCACAGGTCCCAAAAGCTCTGGAAACACCATATATTTT.